Here is one T cell receptor (beta chain) with its context. Its antigen is undetermined. The data stem from a study of shared clonotypes between healthy human individuals. For the study at large: Donors consisted of a couple of women and a few men between 18 and 49. Findings of the study overall: Large sequencing depth failed to make sorted-subset sequencing complete, rarefaction showed. Clonotypes shared by all four donors outscored non-shared clonotypes in generation probability.

Each PCR replicate from the sorted subsets contained around 0.2 ug DNA, which is about 30,000 T cell genomes. Data came from immunoSEQ multiplex PCR; TCRdb stores just in-frame clones and leaves some out. The sample shows some 1 million clones, about 75% of them seen only once. This CDR3 spans 16 amino acids. In germline, CDR1 is SGHRS, CDR2 YFSETQ. J lost 2 bases, V lost 5 bases, and 8 bases had no gene match. The chain combines TRBV5-1 with TRBJ1-5; 9 nucleotides align to TRBD1. The origin of this receptor is a man aged 18 to 30 in good health. What was sequenced was memory CD4+ T cells sorted from blood. Subset specified: CD45RA-negative fraction. CDR3 bases: TGCGCCAGCAGTGCGGGACAGGGTGAGGGCAATCAGCCCCAGCATTTT. It translates to CASSAGQGEGNQPQHF.